This T cell receptor beta chain was documented in a study of regulatory T cells in long-lasting Graves disease (dated by TCRdb to about 2021). As for the study more broadly: To count as having persistent Graves' disease, a patient had to have received antithyroid drug treatment for over 5 years with TSH receptor autoantibodies remaining persistently positive. This study used TCR sequencing and RNA sequencing of peripheral blood to compare persistent Graves' disease patients against newly diagnosed Graves' disease patients. A total of roughly 35 samples underwent TCR sequencing: about 13 from persistent and about 20 from newly diagnosed Graves' disease patients. The study took place in China and was registered as a clinical trial. Persistent Graves' disease patients in the clinical cohort had taken antithyroid drugs for around 11 years on average.

The research as a whole found: Peripheral blood alone was examined, since thyroid tissue, which constituted the primary lesion, could not be accessed. Sequencing and analysis were restricted to the TCR beta chain. A larger number of public clonotypes was shared among persistent patients (approximately 3,000) than among newly diagnosed patients (roughly 970). Persistent disease showed preferential use of TRBV28, TRBJ1-2 and TRBJ2-5, whereas newly diagnosed disease favored TRBV20-1 and TRBJ2-1. Lower TCR Shannon entropy and fewer highly expanded clones were observed in persistent Graves' disease patients than in newly diagnosed patients, which suggested clonal expansion. As a limitation, the authors acknowledged that the small sample size may reduce accuracy.

Its CDR3 holds 14 amino acids, cysteine through phenylalanine. Just the 42-base CDR3 DNA is kept, in frame starting at base 1. For CDR1 and CDR2, the germline V gene lists SNHLY and FYNNEI. Cut back by 4 bases and 4 bases, the V and J ends lie 12 bases apart. The time point label here, explained by the study, means: persistent/refractory GD, antithyroid drugs over 5 years with positive TRAb. For both TCR sequencing and RNA sequencing, RNA was extracted from PBMCs using TRIzol. The diagnosis of Graves' disease followed American Thyroid Association guidelines. Patients were recruited from an endocrinology department in Xi'an, China. From each patient, roughly 9 milliliters of peripheral blood was collected into an EDTA anticoagulant tube. Ficoll Paque Plus density gradient separation was used to isolate PBMCs, and no additional T cell sorting was done. An Agilent 2100 Bioanalyzer and agarose gel were used to check RNA quality, and a NanoDrop 2000 was used to measure RNA concentration.

About this clonotype itself: Its antigen is still unknown. Nothing much larger sits one base from this clone, and base qualities are not available.

Library method: multiplex PCR. Sequencing used an Illumina HiSeq 4000. CDR3 regions were amplified by Arm-PCR with iRepertoire HTBI primers to construct TCR beta libraries. Before sequencing, the PCR products went through gel purification. The original methods were these. A total of fewer than 80 TRBV and 14 TRBJ segments were identified across samples and were used for gene usage analysis of CDR3 amino acid clonotypes. COPE and FqMerger were used to merge filtered high-quality paired reads into contigs. BLAST was used to align contigs to IMGT TRBV, TRBD and TRBJ reference genes, and CDR3 was defined according to IMGT. Highly expanded clones were defined as clonotypes with a frequency above 0.1%. Shannon entropy was used to measure repertoire diversity, and the Gini coefficient was used to measure V-J evenness. Public clonotypes were defined as clonotypes shared by more than one individual. TCRdb redid the processing of the public reads, applying fastp at Q25 and MiXCR, and retained in-frame beta chains. Each record represents a unique CDR3 protein, reported with the most common genes and DNA among its rows. In this record, the V and J calls reflect TCRdb's handling and not the investigators' own analysis. The sample table shows about 430,000 distinct CDR3 sequences, and under 25% are seen once. The ten largest clonotypes hold roughly an eighth of the sample.

Sequences were derived from peripheral blood mononuclear cells (PBMCs), sampled when the disease was refractory, from a patient treated with antithyroid drugs. This TCR was sampled from a female donor with Graves disease. The V and J segments used are TRBV2 and TRBJ2-3; no D segment can be confidently identified. In nucleotide form, the sequence is TGTGCCAGCAGTGTCGAGAGACGGGCAGATACGCAGTATTTT. Translation gives CASSVERRADTQYF.